These 14 T cell receptor beta chains were sequenced from one sample in a study of T-cell reconstitution after alpha-beta-depleted transplantation in children. TCRbeta library preparation incorporated unique molecular identifiers. Using its own MiXCR run on the PCR reads, TCRdb lists one record per CDR3 protein. The data show around 93,000 distinct CDR3 sequences, more than 7% seen once. The sequencing here drew on PBMCs from the stem cell graft donor, taken from the stem cell graft. These receptors were taken from a human donor who donated a stem cell graft to a child with congenital amegakaryocytic thrombocytopenia.

Comment on this clonotype: A read error is possible here, since a much larger clone lies one base away. Without the conserved terminal phenylalanine or tryptophan, this CDR3 likely stems from a read error. The rearrangement links TRBV5-1 to TRBJ2-5; 7 bases line up with TRBD2. The germline V gene has CDR1 SGHRS and CDR2 YFSETQ. V lost 5 bases to trimming and J lost 2 bases; unmatched junction nucleotides: 9. This CDR3 is built from 15 residues. The CDR3 sequence is CASRRLAETQETQYS. CDR3 in DNA: TGCGCCAGCAGGCGGCTAGCGGAGACGCAAGAGACCCAGTACTCC.

Many counts were recorded for this clonotype. This sequence joins TRBV4-1 and TRBJ1-2; TRBD1 agrees at 7 bases. Trimming removed 0 bases from V and 0 bases from J; junction bases left unmatched: 13. Per the germline V gene, CDR1 is MGHRA and CDR2 is YSYEKL. The CDR3 runs 19 residues. CDR3 nucleotide sequence: TGCGCCAGCAGCCAAGAGTGGCAGGGGGATTTTCTAGCTAACTATGGCTACACCTTC. The encoded protein is CASSQEWQGDFLANYGYTF.

This clonotype was found many times. The rearrangement links TRBV20-1 to TRBJ2-1, with TRBD1 identical over 9 bases. The CDR3 consists of 14 residues. Germline trimming cut 3 bases from V and 9 bases from J; bases unmatched to any gene: 9. Germline loops: CDR1 DFQATT, CDR2 SNEGSKA (reference sequence). CDR3 DNA: TGCAGTGCTAGTGGTTTTGGGACAGGGCTTGAGCAGTTCTTC. This codes for CSASGFGTGLEQFF.

This clonotype has ten or more counts. The CDR3: CASSSPGADEQYF. In nucleotides, the CDR3 is TGCGCCAGCAGCTCTCCAGGCGCGGACGAGCAGTACTTC. The genes are TRBV5-1 and TRBJ2-7; D unresolved. V shed 3 bases and J shed 5 bases, with 12 bases lying between them. The CDR3 runs to 13 residues. Germline V lookup: CDR1 SGHRS, CDR2 YFSETQ.

At least ten counts were recorded for this clonotype. This chain links TRBV20-1 with TRBJ2-3, with D maybe TRBD2 (5 bases). This CDR3 is 14 amino acids long. The V and J ends lost 0 bases and 2 bases respectively, with 9 bases between them. CDR1 DFQATT and CDR2 SNEGSKA come from the germline V gene (reference sequence). CDR3 protein: CSARDLTNTDTQYF. The CDR3, as DNA: TGCAGTGCTAGAGATCTGACTAACACAGATACGCAGTATTTT.

This clonotype was counted ten times or more. The J gene is TRBJ1-1, the V gene TRBV5-1; D unclear. V was shortened by 0 bases and J by 1 base, with 7 bases between the two germline ends. The CDR3 runs 14 residues. Germline assignment: CDR1 SGHRS and CDR2 YFSETQ. CDR3 DNA: TGCGCCAGCAGCTTGGTTAGCACGAACACTGAAGCTTTCTTT. It yields the protein CASSLVSTNTEAFF.

This clonotype was seen more than once but under ten times. A much larger clone sits a single nucleotide away, making a read error possible. This chain joins TRBV7-8 and TRBJ2-4; TRBD1 or TRBD2 may be the D gene (6 bases each). The germline CDR1 and CDR2 sequences are SGHVS and FQNEAQ. CDR3 length: 15 amino acids. The CDR3 coding sequence is TGTGCCAGCAGCTTAGCATGGGGGGCCAAAAACAGTCAGTACTTC. Translated, it gives CASSLAWGAKNSQYF. The full variable domain, rest sourced from reference TRBV7-8 and TRBJ2-4, is GAGVSQSPRYKVAKRGQDVALRCDPISGHVSLFWYQQALGQGPEFLTYFQNEAQLDKSGLPSDRFFAERPEGSVSTLKIQRTQQEDSAVYLCASSLAWGAKNSQYFGAGTRLSVL.

This clonotype appeared many times. The rearrangement uses TRBV29-1 and TRBJ1-5; 9 bases map to TRBD1. CDR1 is SQVTM, CDR2 ANQGSEA, per germline. The CDR3 covers 13 residues. The V segment lost 4 bases and the J segment 3 bases; nucleotides outside the gene matches: 1. The CDR3 region is CSVGTGVNQPQHF. The CDR3 coding sequence is TGCAGCGTTGGGACAGGGGTCAATCAGCCCCAGCATTTT.

This clonotype occurred many times. V gene TRBV23-1 combines with J gene TRBJ1-1; D ambiguous. TRBV23-1 is classed as an ORF, of uncertain function. V was shortened by 4 bases and J by 10 bases, with 22 bases between the two germline ends. The CDR3 covers 15 residues. The CDR3 region is CASSRFRPGQAVAFF. As DNA, the CDR3 is TGCGCCAGCAGTCGCTTCCGGCCAGGTCAAGCGGTAGCTTTCTTT.

This clonotype was seen ten or more times. This chain uses TRBV7-9 with TRBJ1-6, with 10 bases aligning to TRBD1. Looked up from germline, CDR1 is SEHNR and CDR2 is FQNEAQ (reference sequence). The CDR3 has 14 residues. Trimming at V came to 5 bases and at J to 9 bases, leaving 4 bases not matched to a gene. The DNA for the CDR3 is TGTGCCAGCAGCCAAGACAGGGGGCTTTCACCCCTCCACTTT. Translated: CASSQDRGLSPLHF.

This clonotype was seen at least ten times. For the CDR3, the DNA is TGTGCCACCAGCAGTTCCATACAGGGGGCGCATAACATTCAGTACTTC. Its protein is CATSSSIQGAHNIQYF. The chain links TRBV15 to TRBJ2-4; 9 bases are shared with TRBD1. Per the germline V gene, CDR1 is LNHNV and CDR2 is YYDKDF (reference sequence). V was clipped by 3 bases and J by 7 bases; unmatched bases: 10. The length of the CDR3 is 16 residues.

This clonotype was counted at least ten times. The rearrangement uses TRBV2 and TRBJ1-4, with unresolved D. CDR3 size: 13 residues. The germline CDR1 and CDR2 sequences are SNHLY and FYNNEI. The V gene lost 6 bases and the J gene lost 8 bases, with 13 bases spanning the gap. This chain's CDR3 is CASSEEFREKLFF. The CDR3 DNA sequence: TGTGCCAGCAGCGAGGAGTTTCGGGAAAAACTGTTTTTT. Supplemented by reference TRBV2 and TRBJ1-4, the full variable domain reads EPEVTQTPSHQVTQMGQEVILRCVPISNHLYFYWYRQILGQKVEFLVSFYNNEISEKSEIFDDQFSVERPDGSNFTLKIRSTKLEDSAMYFCASSEEFREKLFFGSGTQLSVL.

This clonotype came up many times. The chain recombines TRBV5-5 with TRBJ2-3; no clear D gene. V was clipped by 2 bases and J by 0 bases, with 13 bases between them. From germline, CDR1 is SGHKS and CDR2 YYEKEE (reference sequence). This CDR3 is 16 amino acids long. The CDR3 nucleotides are TGTGCCAGCAGCTTCCTGGAATACCCTAGCACAGATACGCAGTATTTT. Translating gives CASSFLEYPSTDTQYF.

The chain recombines TRBV27 with TRBJ2-7; weak D call: TRBD1 (6 bases). Trimming removed 5 bases at V and 4 bases at J, with 12 bases between. CDR3 length: 13 amino acids. Germline V lookup: CDR1 MNHEY, CDR2 SMNVEV (reference sequence). CDR3 sequence (DNA): TGTGCCAGCAGTAAATCCAGGGGATACGAGCAGTACTTC. Amino acids: CASSKSRGYEQYF.